This T cell receptor beta chain comes out of a study of blood T cell repertoires in COVID-19. As for the study in general: Spain, Italy and the United States supplied samples that represented acute and convalescent COVID-19. Sample material is recorded as cDNA or gDNA derived from T cells, B-cell-depleted T cells, or PBMCs.

In the authors' workflow: Scientists estimated how many nucleated cells there were by amplifying reference gene primers. The data were produced by immunoSEQ multiplex PCR, yet TCRdb's version contains in-frame clones alone and is incomplete. That table gives V, J and clone size, and the DNA gave D and trimming. The sample has more than 85,000 clones; over 80% are singletons. The CDR3 runs 13 residues. V lost 4 bases to trimming and J lost 1 base; unmatched junction nucleotides: 1. Germline CDR1 and CDR2: SGHRS and YFSETQ. This chain connects TRBV5-1 to TRBJ1-1; 7 positions agree with TRBD1. This sequence originates from a woman in her sixties with acute or convalescent COVID-19. The specimen sequenced was peripheral blood. The DNA for the CDR3 is TGCGCCAGCAGCCACAGGGGGAACACTGAAGCTTTCTTT. This sequence encodes CASSHRGNTEAFF.